The clone carrying this TCR beta chain was recorded only once. The data originate from a study of blood T cell repertoires in COVID-19. Across the whole study: The samples span acute and convalescent COVID-19 from the United States, Italy and Spain.

As handled by the study authors: The assay estimated nucleated cells by amplifying reference gene primers. The repertoire was sequenced with immunoSEQ multiplex PCR; TCRdb's copy has only in-frame clones and lacks some. V, J and clone size were drawn from that table, and D and trimming were deduced from the DNA. The table lists around 250,000 clones, around 90% of them singletons. This study enrolled people aged roughly 18 to 90 from around 26 US geographic areas. Participants had their cohort set by participant-reported clinical history. Source material: PBMCs or T cells enriched from blood (not recorded which). The receptor's source is a human donor in a cohort exposed to, infected with or recovered from COVID-19 (not recorded which). The donor label of this sample is uncertain.

The CDR3 nucleotides read TGCGCCAGCAGCCCAGACAGGGGAGGGGAGCAGTACTTC. It specifies CASSPDRGGEQYF. V and J are TRBV4-3 and TRBJ2-7, with a weak D call TRBD1 (8 bases). The germline gives CDR1 LGHNA, CDR2 YSLEER. The V end lost 4 bases, the J end lost 7 bases, and 14 bases lay between the germline ends. The CDR3 loop spans 13 amino acids.